This T cell receptor beta chain was recorded in a study of cytomegalovirus exposure and HLA in healthy donors. This clone was seen a single time. As yet, its antigen is unknown. Study-wide results and limits: Roughly 170 TCR beta chains were listed as cytomegalovirus-associated. Previously analyzed data showed that most TCR beta V segments were productive at a frequency of about 87% or about 30%. CMV serostatus was the sole immune exposure information available.

Both 60 Vbeta primers and 13 Jbeta primers went into the PCR. Method: immunoSEQ multiplex PCR; TCRdb's copy keeps in-frame clones and lacks some. This sample carries approximately 190,000 clones, roughly 76% of them seen once, and the ten largest clones take 6.3%. Germline V gene lookup returns CDR1 MNHEY and CDR2 SVGAGI. The CDR3 contains 14 residues. The V segment lost 4 bases and the J segment 6 bases; nucleotides outside the gene matches: 6. Healthy bone marrow donors made up the donors. The chain combines TRBV6-5 with TRBJ2-1; 7 nucleotides align to TRBD2. This clonotype originated in a man aged 35 to 55 in good health and CMV-seropositive. The specimen sequenced was PBMCs. The CDR3 coding sequence is TGTGCCAGCAGTTCCCCAAGCGGGGCCAATGAGCAGTTCTTC. Protein: CASSSPSGANEQFF.